The 20 T cell receptor beta chains below all came from one sample that was sequenced in a study of neurological immune-mediated disorders. TCRdb reanalysed the 5' RACE reads using MiXCR and keeps one entry per CDR3 protein. Of roughly 34,000 distinct CDR3 sequences in the sample, roughly 4.4% are singletons; the top ten hold roughly 24%. The sample consisted of PBMCs. These receptor sequences come from a man between 18 and 29 years old in good health.

This clonotype was seen many times. The chain employs TRBV20-1 and TRBJ2-7; D is undetermined. The CDR3 contains 12 residues. The V end was cut by 7 bases, the J end by 0 bases, with 10 bases between. Germline-derived CDR1 and CDR2 are DFQATT and SNEGSKA (reference sequence). CDR3 bases: TGCAGTGTTGCCAGGAGCTCCTACGAGCAGTACTTC. As protein: CSVARSSYEQYF.

This clonotype appeared many times. This sequence joins TRBV27 and TRBJ1-2; 7 bases match TRBD1. Trimming cost V 6 bases and J 7 bases; bases outside gene matches: 5. The CDR3 has 12 residues. Germline V CDR1 and CDR2: MNHEY, SMNVEV (reference sequence). CDR3 sequence reads: CASRRQGGGYTF. The CDR3 DNA is TGTGCCAGCAGGAGACAGGGAGGTGGCTACACCTTC.

There are many counts of this clonotype. The J gene is TRBJ2-7, the V gene TRBV4-1; D is uncertain. The V end was cut by 1 base, the J end by 4 bases, with 20 bases between. The CDR3 loop spans 17 amino acids. The germline V gene has CDR1 MGHRA and CDR2 YSYEKL. CDR3 amino acids: CASSQVDFGFSKYEQYF. The CDR3 nucleotides are TGCGCCAGCAGCCAAGTTGACTTCGGTTTTTCCAAGTACGAGCAGTACTTC.

This clonotype was recorded at least ten times. The gene calls are TRBV5-5 and TRBJ2-2, with 7 nucleotides matching TRBD1. The germline CDR1 and CDR2 sequences are SGHKS and YYEKEE (reference sequence). The CDR3 totals 16 residues. Germline trimming cut 3 bases from V and 6 bases from J; bases unmatched to any gene: 11. The CDR3 here is CASSSGGTGFSGELFF. The CDR3 DNA reads TGTGCCAGCAGCTCAGGGGGAACGGGTTTCTCCGGGGAGCTGTTTTTT.

This clonotype appeared many times. The genes are TRBV20-1 and TRBJ2-1; no reliable D call. Germline lookup yields CDR1 DFQATT and CDR2 SNEGSKA (reference sequence). The V end lost 4 bases, the J end lost 6 bases, and 13 bases lay between the germline ends. CDR3 length: 13 amino acids. Here the CDR3 reads CSAIWGRVNEQFF. DNA for the CDR3: TGCAGTGCTATCTGGGGAAGAGTCAATGAGCAGTTCTTC.

In its sample, this clonotype was seen many times. The chain recombines TRBV20-1 with TRBJ1-2, with 9 bases identical to TRBD1. The V gene end was trimmed by 0 bases and the J gene end by 4 bases; junction bases not matched to a gene: 3. The germline gives CDR1 DFQATT, CDR2 SNEGSKA (reference sequence). The CDR3 is 14 residues long. The CDR3 reads CSARDRDRVYGYTF. CDR3 DNA sequence: TGCAGTGCTAGAGACCGGGACAGGGTCTATGGCTACACCTTC.

The rearrangement links TRBV2 to TRBJ1-1; D is unresolved. The germline V and J ends were trimmed by 7 bases and 6 bases, with 9 bases remaining between them. The germline V gene encodes CDR1 SNHLY and CDR2 FYNNEI. The CDR3 consists of 11 residues. In DNA form, the CDR3 reads TGTGCCAGCAAAGGAGGCGCTGAAGCTTTCTTT. Residues: CASKGGAEAFF.

At least ten counts were recorded for this clonotype. The gene calls are TRBV5-1 and TRBJ1-1; 8 nucleotides line up with TRBD1. V was clipped by 4 bases and J by 1 base; unmatched bases: 3. CDR3 length: 14 amino acids. Germline CDR1 SGHRS, CDR2 YFSETQ. CDR3: CASSIGTGNTEAFF. The DNA for the CDR3 is TGCGCCAGCAGCATCGGGACAGGGAACACTGAAGCTTTCTTT.

This clonotype was counted many times. This sequence joins TRBV4-1 and TRBJ1-1; the match to TRBD1 covers 9 bases. Germline V lookup: CDR1 MGHRA, CDR2 YSYEKL. The CDR3 loop spans 17 amino acids. With 4 bases clipped from V and 1 base from J, the junction kept 10 bases outside the gene matches. The CDR3 DNA sequence: TGCGCCAGCAGCCTCGGGACAGGGCAGGTTACGAACACTGAAGCTTTCTTT. It encodes CASSLGTGQVTNTEAFF.

This clonotype was observed at least ten times. The chain links TRBV5-1 to TRBJ2-3; D is unclear. V lost 0 bases to trimming and J lost 5 bases, with 4 bases between them. This CDR3 is built from 12 residues. Germline V gives CDR1 SGHRS, CDR2 YFSETQ. The CDR3 nucleotides read TGCGCCAGCAGCTTGGCCGGAGATACGCAGTATTTT. Amino acids: CASSLAGDTQYF.

There are many counts of this clonotype. The chain couples TRBV5-1 to TRBJ2-1, with D hard to call. The CDR3 extends over 14 amino acids. CDR1 is SGHRS and CDR2 is YFSETQ in the germline V gene. The V end lost 2 bases, the J end lost 4 bases, and 10 bases lay between the germline ends. CDR3 nucleotide sequence: TGCGCCAGCAGCTTAATAACAGAATACAATGAGCAGTTCTTC. This sequence encodes CASSLITEYNEQFF. The complete variable domain, with remaining parts taken from reference TRBV5-1 and TRBJ2-1, reads KAGVTQTPRYLIKTRGQQVTLSCSPISGHRSVSWYQQTPGQGLQFLFEYFSETQRNKGNFPGRFSGRQFSNSRSEMNVSTLELGDSALYLCASSLITEYNEQFFGPGTRLTVL.

This clonotype came up many times. V is TRBV20-1 and J is TRBJ1-2; TRBD1 might be the D (5 bases). Trimming shortened V by 3 bases and J by 6 bases, and 11 bases separated the two germline ends. Germline lookup yields CDR1 DFQATT and CDR2 SNEGSKA (reference sequence). This CDR3 region has 12 residues. CDR3 sequence: CSASAGDHGYTF. The CDR3 DNA follows: TGCAGTGCTAGTGCTGGGGACCATGGCTACACCTTC.

The V call is TRBV6-4, the J call TRBJ2-7; 8 nucleotides align to TRBD1. The CDR3 has 14 amino acids. Trimming at V came to 6 bases and at J to 1 base, leaving 5 bases not matched to a gene. Germline lookup yields CDR1 MRHNA and CDR2 SNTAGT. CDR3 sequence (DNA): TGTGCCAGCAGAAGGACAGGGCCATCCTACGAGCAGTACTTC. Translating gives CASRRTGPSYEQYF.

This clonotype has at least ten counts. J is TRBJ1-2 and V is TRBV25-1; D gene unclear. The germline gives CDR1 MGHDK, CDR2 SYGVNS. The ends were cut back, 6 bases at V and 4 bases at J, with 9 bases in the middle. CDR3 length: 12 amino acids. The CDR3 loop reads CASSSSIYGYTF. CDR3 DNA sequence: TGTGCCAGCAGCTCCTCTATCTATGGCTACACCTTC.

This clonotype was recorded at least ten times. The rearrangement uses TRBV6-2 or TRBV6-3 and TRBJ2-1; 9 bases line up with TRBD1. Germline CDR1 and CDR2: MNHEY and SVGEGT. Trimming at V came to 8 bases and at J to 7 bases, leaving 6 bases not matched to a gene. This CDR3 is built from 13 residues. In DNA form, the CDR3 reads TGTGCCAGCCGGGACAGGGTTTGGAATGAGCAGTTCTTC. This translates into CASRDRVWNEQFF.

The table lists this clonotype with a few counts. The chain is built from TRBV24-1 and TRBJ1-2, with TRBD1 matching 8 bases. Per the germline V gene, CDR1 is KGHDR and CDR2 is SFDVKD. J was trimmed by 6 bases and V by 6 bases; bases with no gene match: 5. The CDR3 consists of 13 residues. CDR3 coding DNA: TGTGCCACCAGTAGGACAGGGATTGATGGCTACACCTTC. This translates into CATSRTGIDGYTF.

Many counts were recorded for this clonotype. V is TRBV27 and J is TRBJ1-5; 9 bases align to TRBD1. From germline, CDR1 is MNHEY and CDR2 SMNVEV (reference sequence). J was trimmed by 9 bases and V by 5 bases; bases with no gene match: 5. The CDR3 totals 13 residues. The CDR3 DNA is TGTGCCAGCAGTCAGCTGACAGGGGGGCCCCAGCATTTT. Amino acids: CASSQLTGGPQHF.

This clonotype was counted ten times or more. V gene TRBV20-1 combines with J gene TRBJ2-5; 15 bases map to TRBD2. Losses at the gene ends were 6 bases for V and 10 bases for J; bases not matched to a gene: 9. Germline V gives CDR1 DFQATT, CDR2 SNEGSKA (reference sequence). The CDR3 totals 14 residues. The chain's CDR3 is CSARTSGGAWDQYF. Written as DNA, the CDR3 is TGCAGTGCCAGGACTAGCGGGGGGGCCTGGGACCAGTACTTC.

Ten or more counts support this clonotype. The chain combines TRBV10-3 with TRBJ1-2, with D hard to call. The germline V gene encodes CDR1 ENHRY and CDR2 SYGVKD. The CDR3 sequence is 13 residues long. V was cut by 7 bases and J by 3 bases, with 12 bases left in between. In nucleotides, the CDR3 is TGTGCCATCACTGGAACAGAAGACTATGGCTACACCTTC. The encoded protein is CAITGTEDYGYTF.

This clonotype has a count of ten or more. This sequence joins TRBV19 and TRBJ1-4, with 8 bases fitting TRBD1. The CDR3 has 16 residues. Germline CDR1 LNHDA, CDR2 SQIVND (reference sequence). Losses at the gene ends were 7 bases for V and 7 bases for J; bases not matched to a gene: 14. The DNA of the CDR3 is TGTGCCAGTACCCCTCCAGCGAGGACAGGGACTGAAAAACTGTTTTTT. Protein sequence: CASTPPARTGTEKLFF.